One and the same sample provided the 16 T cell receptor beta chains below, sequenced in a study of long-term antiretroviral therapy in people with HIV. The run of the v3.0 immunoSEQ assay was at survey level. The data were produced by immunoSEQ multiplex PCR, yet TCRdb's version contains in-frame clones alone and is incomplete. The sample contains around 22,000 clones, approximately 84% of which appear only once. Sequences were derived from unsorted PBMCs, sampled 1.8 years before starting antiretroviral therapy. The source is a woman under 40 with HIV.

The V and J genes are TRBV30 and TRBJ1-1; tentatively, D is TRBD1 (6 bases). Germline V lookup: CDR1 GTSNPN, CDR2 SVGIG (reference sequence). V lost 1 base to trimming and J lost 2 bases, with 8 bases between them. The CDR3 totals 13 residues. CDR3 amino acids: CAWSGQVNTEAFF. The CDR3 DNA reads as TGTGCCTGGAGTGGACAGGTAAACACTGAAGCTTTCTTT.

The gene calls are TRBV2 and TRBJ1-5, with 10 nucleotides matching TRBD1. Germline CDR1 is SNHLY and CDR2 is FYNNEI. The CDR3 runs to 15 residues. V dropped 6 bases and J dropped 1; count of bases not matched to a gene: 3. In nucleotides, the CDR3 is TGTGCCAGCAGAGGACAGGGGGGAAGCAATCAGCCCCAGCATTTT. Residues: CASRGQGGSNQPQHF.

This chain connects TRBV30 to TRBJ1-1; possibly TRBD1 for D (6 bases). This CDR3 is 15 amino acids long. Trimming took 3 bases from V and 1 from J, leaving 15 bases between them. Germline assignment: CDR1 GTSNPN and CDR2 SVGIG (reference sequence). CDR3 in amino acids: CAWRAPGATNTEAFF. CDR3 nucleotides: TGTGCCTGGAGGGCTCCGGGGGCGACGAACACTGAAGCTTTCTTT.

The chain joins TRBV28 to TRBJ2-7; D is unresolved. CDR3 size: 14 residues. In germline, CDR1 is MDHEN, CDR2 SYDVKM. Trimming took 6 bases from V and 2 from J, leaving 14 bases between them. The CDR3 sequence: CASSLELGTYEQYF. The CDR3 DNA reads as TGTGCCAGCAGCCTGGAATTGGGGACCTACGAGCAGTACTTC.

The J gene is TRBJ1-4, the V gene TRBV9; D is ambiguous. Trimming shortened V by 0 bases and J by 4 bases, and 10 bases separated the two germline ends. The CDR3 is made up of 15 amino acids. Germline assignment: CDR1 SGDLS and CDR2 YYNGEE. CDR3: CASSVGGRINEKLFF. The CDR3 DNA is TGTGCCAGCAGCGTAGGTGGACGGATTAATGAAAAACTGTTTTTT.

V is TRBV21-1 and J is TRBJ2-4; TRBD1 is the table's D call, not checked against the DNA. TRBV21-1 is an annotated pseudogene. This CDR3 has 14 amino acids. For the CDR3, the DNA is TGTGCCAGCAGCAGCGGACAGGGGGGAAACATTCAGTACTTC. Translation gives CASSSGQGGNIQYF.

The chain couples TRBV7-9 to TRBJ1-1; no definite D call. The CDR3 length is 12 residues. Trimming took off 4 bases at V and 3 bases at J, with 6 bases between the two ends. Germline CDR1 SEHNR, CDR2 FQNEAQ (reference sequence). CDR3 DNA sequence: TGTGCCAGCAGCTACGGGGACACTGAAGCTTTCTTT. As protein: CASSYGDTEAFF.

This chain joins TRBV5-5 and TRBJ1-1; 7 bases align to TRBD1. This CDR3 comprises 17 residues. CDR1 is SGHKS and CDR2 is YYEKEE in the germline V gene (reference sequence). V was clipped by 2 bases and J by 0 bases; unmatched bases: 10. In DNA form, the CDR3 reads TGTGCCAGCAGCTTAGGCGCCGGGACAGTAATGAACACTGAAGCTTTCTTT. Translating it yields CASSLGAGTVMNTEAFF. Together with reference TRBV5-5 and TRBJ1-1, the CDR3 gives the full variable domain: DAGVTQSPTHLIKTRGQQVTLRCSPISGHKSVSWYQQVLGQGPQFIFQYYEKEERGRGNFPDRFSARQFPNYSSELNVNALLLGDSALYLCASSLGAGTVMNTEAFFGQGTRLTVV.

This rearrangement joins TRBV6-1 to TRBJ1-2; D is unclear. Trimming removed 3 bases from V and 8 bases from J, with 16 bases in between. Germline CDR1 MNHNS, CDR2 SASEGT. This CDR3 spans 14 amino acids. The DNA of the CDR3 is TGTGCCAGCAGTGATTCGTTGAGCCCCTCCGGCTACACCTTC. Amino acid sequence: CASSDSLSPSGYTF.

The chain joins TRBV10-3 to TRBJ2-2, with D tentatively TRBD1 (6 bases). The CDR3 runs 12 residues. Germline values: CDR1 ENHRY, CDR2 SYGVKD. V was trimmed by 9 bases and J by 3 bases, leaving 8 bases between them. The CDR3 sequence: CAISGDTGELFF. The CDR3 DNA reads as TGTGCCATATCAGGGGACACCGGGGAGCTGTTTTTT.

The V call is TRBV10-3, the J call TRBJ1-2; a weak D match, TRBD1 (6 bases). This CDR3 comprises 13 residues. Trimming cost V 2 bases and J 6 bases, with 10 bases left between them. The germline V gene has CDR1 ENHRY and CDR2 SYGVKD. CDR3: CAISEITGHGYTF. The CDR3 bases are TGTGCCATCAGTGAGATCACAGGGCATGGCTACACCTTC.

The CDR3 region is CASSPMVIQTAYEQYF. The CDR3 bases are TGCGCCAGCAGCCCAATGGTAATACAGACCGCCTACGAGCAGTACTTC. The rearrangement links TRBV4-1 to TRBJ2-7; D call uncertain. The V gene lost 4 bases and the J gene lost 2 bases, with 18 bases spanning the gap. Germline V gives CDR1 MGHRA, CDR2 YSYEKL. CDR3 length equals 16 residues.

The genes are TRBV6-1 and TRBJ1-1; D gene unclear. V was trimmed by 6 bases and J by 7 bases, leaving 18 bases between them. The CDR3 totals 14 residues. Germline loops: CDR1 MNHNS, CDR2 SASEGT. The CDR3 sequence: CASRPERASLEAFF. In DNA, the CDR3 is TGTGCCAGCAGACCCGAGCGGGCCTCTCTTGAAGCTTTCTTT.

This chain connects TRBV4-2 to TRBJ1-2; D unclear. CDR1 LGHNA and CDR2 YNFKEQ come from the germline V gene. The CDR3 length is 17 residues. With 4 bases removed from V and 4 bases from J, the gap between germline ends came to 22 bases. CDR3 nucleotide sequence: TGTGCCAGCAGCCGCCCCGGCCAGACCCCTATGGGCTATGGCTACACCTTC. As protein: CASSRPGQTPMGYGYTF.

The chain combines TRBV20-1 with TRBJ1-1; D uncertain. The V gene lost 0 bases and the J gene lost 5 bases, with 4 bases spanning the gap. CDR1 is DFQATT and CDR2 is SNEGSKA in the germline V gene (reference sequence). This CDR3 has 11 amino acids. CDR3 residues: CSARDLTEAFF. The CDR3 nucleotides are TGCAGTGCTAGAGATTTAACTGAAGCTTTCTTT.

V is TRBV11-2 and J is TRBJ1-1, with TRBD1 matching 7 bases. J gave up 5 bases and V 5 bases, and 11 bases lay outside the gene matches. Germline V CDR1 and CDR2: SGHAT, FQNNGV. The CDR3 extends over 15 amino acids. The chain's CDR3 is CASSPGARGGTEAFF. The CDR3 DNA reads TGTGCCAGCAGCCCAGGCGCCAGGGGGGGGACTGAAGCTTTCTTT.